Below, 8 T cell receptor beta chains from the same sample are listed, as sequenced in a study of OX40 agonist ivuxolimab in advanced cancers. Assay used: immunoSEQ multiplex PCR; TCRdb lists only in-frame clones, some missing. The table includes around 80,000 clones, approximately 85% detected once. The source was CD4+ or CD8+ T cells sorted from blood, collected in a trial of the OX40 agonist ivuxolimab. The receptor set was obtained from an adult with an advanced solid tumor such as melanoma, head and neck, liver or kidney cancer.

This clone has a single count. The chain has TRBV29-1 and TRBJ1-2; tentative D call: TRBD1 (5 bases). V was pared by 6 bases and J by 4 bases, with 18 bases between. Germline loops: CDR1 SQVTM, CDR2 ANQGSEA. CDR3 length: 14 amino acids. The CDR3 nucleotides are TGCAGCGTAGGGACCAGGGTCTGGGGCTATGGCTACACCTTC. Translation: CSVGTRVWGYGYTF.

The genes are TRBV30 and TRBJ2-7, with D unresolved. CDR1 and CDR2 (germline): GTSNPN, SVGIG (reference sequence). The CDR3 extends over 15 amino acids. The ends were cut back, 4 bases at V and 0 bases at J, with 16 bases in the middle. CDR3 sequence (DNA): TGTGCCTGGAACTTCCGGACGGACCTCTCCTACGAGCAGTACTTC. Protein: CAWNFRTDLSYEQYF.

The gene calls are TRBV6-5 and TRBJ2-5, with 9 positions matching TRBD1. CDR1 MNHEY and CDR2 SVGAGI come from the germline V gene. J lost 4 bases, V lost 10 bases, and 7 bases had no gene match. CDR3 size: 13 residues. CDR3 sequence reads: CATTTGGAETQYF. DNA of the CDR3: TGTGCCACTACGACAGGGGGGGCAGAGACCCAGTACTTC.

The CDR3 loop is CASSLGGTGVGLDYGYTF. CDR3 nucleotides: TGTGCCAGCAGCTTGGGGGGCACAGGGGTGGGGTTAGACTATGGCTACACCTTC. V gene TRBV5-4 combines with J gene TRBJ1-2; 7 bases map to TRBD1. The CDR3 is made up of 18 amino acids. Per germline, CDR1 SGHNT and CDR2 YYREEE (reference sequence). V gave up 0 bases and J gave up 3 bases; unmatched junction bases: 14.

The rearrangement joins TRBV6-5 to TRBJ1-6, with D unresolved. V was shortened by 6 bases and J by 9 bases, with 15 bases between the two germline ends. Germline V gene data show CDR1 as MNHEY and CDR2 as SVGAGI. The CDR3 sequence is 14 residues long. The CDR3 nucleotides are TGTGCCAGCAGCCCAGGTCGGGCAGGTTCACCCCTCCACTTT. As protein: CASSPGRAGSPLHF.

This chain's CDR3 is CASSSTLTGLNTEAFF. The CDR3 DNA is TGTGCCAGCTCATCAACCTTGACAGGTCTGAACACTGAAGCTTTCTTT. The rearrangement links TRBV18 to TRBJ1-1, with D possibly TRBD1 on 6 matching bases. From germline, CDR1 is KGHSH and CDR2 LQKENI. The length of the CDR3 is 16 residues. Trimming stripped 5 bases from V and 0 bases from J, with 16 bases between. The full variable domain, completed using reference TRBV18 and TRBJ1-1, is NAGVMQNPRHLVRRRGQEARLRCSPMKGHSHVYWYRQLPEEGLKFMVYLQKENIIDESGMPKERFSAEFPKEGPSILRIQQVVRGDSAAYFCASSSTLTGLNTEAFFGQGTRLTVV.

This chain joins TRBV7-2 and TRBJ1-1; perhaps TRBD1 as D (5 bases). This CDR3 comprises 14 residues. V was cut by 5 bases and J by 0 bases, with 10 bases left in between. The germline gives CDR1 SGHTA, CDR2 FQGNSA. CDR3 in DNA: TGTGCCAGCAGCACCTCGACAGTGAACACTGAAGCTTTCTTT. Translation: CASSTSTVNTEAFF.

V usage is TRBV28 and J usage is TRBJ1-1; TRBD1 is a possible D gene (5 bases). Germline CDR1 reads MDHEN; CDR2 reads SYDVKM. The CDR3 is 14 amino acids. V lost 6 bases, J lost 1 base, and 12 bases lay in between. The DNA for the CDR3 is TGTGCCAGCAGCGAACCCGGGACGAACACTGAAGCTTTCTTT. This sequence encodes CASSEPGTNTEAFF.